Following are 15 T cell receptor beta chains from one sample sequenced in a study of cytomegalovirus exposure and HLA in healthy donors. The PCR was carried out with 60 Vbeta primers and 13 Jbeta primers. TCRdb's table, derived via immunoSEQ multiplex PCR, lists solely in-frame clones and lacks some. The sample includes some 140,000 clones, 79% of them seen just once. Sequenced input: PBMCs. All receptors derive from a male donor in good health and CMV-seronegative.

The chain combines TRBV11-3 with TRBJ1-1; 8 bases are a match to TRBD1. Germline assignment: CDR1 SGHNT and CDR2 YENEEA. The junction had 12 bases not matched to a gene; V was cut back by 5 bases and J by 4 bases. CDR3 length: 16 amino acids. The CDR3 loop reads CASSLGTGDFFTEAFF. In nucleotides, the CDR3 is TGTGCCAGCAGCCTAGGGACAGGCGATTTCTTCACTGAAGCTTTCTTT. Supplemented by reference TRBV11-3 and TRBJ1-1, the full variable domain reads EAGVVQSPRYKIIEKKQPVAFWCNPISGHNTLYWYLQNLGQGPELLIRYENEEAVDDSQLPKDRFSAERLKGVDSTLKIQPAELGDSAVYLCASSLGTGDFFTEAFFGQGTRLTVV.

V usage is TRBV9 and J usage is TRBJ2-6; TRBD1 is a possible D gene (6 bases). Per the germline V gene, CDR1 is SGDLS and CDR2 is YYNGEE. V gave up 2 bases and J gave up 4 bases, with 10 bases separating them. This CDR3 region has 15 residues. The CDR3: CASSVGARGANVLTF. DNA for the CDR3: TGTGCCAGCAGCGTGGGGGCGCGGGGGGCCAACGTCCTGACTTTC.

This clone was detected only a few times. The V and J genes are TRBV6-1 and TRBJ1-1, with D maybe TRBD1 (5 bases). V was pared by 6 bases and J by 6 bases, with 8 bases between. Germline CDR1 reads MNHNS; CDR2 reads SASEGT. There are 11 residues in the CDR3. The CDR3 region has the DNA TGTGCCAGCAGCCCCAGGGCTGAAGCTTTCTTT. This sequence encodes CASSPRAEAFF.

Only one count was recorded for this clone. The chain joins TRBV6-5 to TRBJ2-5, with a weak D call TRBD2 (6 bases). The CDR3 covers 15 residues. Germline V CDR1 and CDR2: MNHEY, SVGAGI. V lost 6 bases to trimming and J lost 2 bases, with 16 bases between them. CDR3 sequence (DNA): TGTGCCAGCAGCCCCAGGGACTGGAGTCAAGAGACCCAGTACTTC. Encoded protein: CASSPRDWSQETQYF.

V usage is TRBV30 and J usage is TRBJ2-2; 7 bases align to TRBD1. The V gene's germline CDR1 is GTSNPN and CDR2 SVGIG (reference sequence). This CDR3 has 13 residues. The V gene end was trimmed by 1 base and the J gene end by 5 bases; junction bases not matched to a gene: 1. The CDR3 is CAWSGRGTGELFF. In nucleotides, the CDR3 is TGTGCCTGGAGTGGCAGGGGGACCGGGGAGCTGTTTTTT.

This chain uses TRBV6-5 with TRBJ2-7; a possible D gene is TRBD1 (5 bases). Trimming removed 6 bases at V and 2 bases at J, with 11 bases between. CDR3 length: 13 amino acids. Germline assignment: CDR1 MNHEY and CDR2 SVGAGI. The CDR3 here is CASRSTDPYEQYF. The CDR3 DNA reads as TGTGCCAGCAGGTCGACAGATCCCTACGAGCAGTACTTC.

This chain links TRBV7-8 with TRBJ2-5, with a possible D match to TRBD1 (6 bases). The J call is in doubt because the DNA end fits TRBJ2-7 better. Germline V gene sequence: CDR1 SGHVS, CDR2 FQNEAQ. The CDR3 length is 15 residues. CDR3 loop: CASSLARDKTYEQYF. For the CDR3, the DNA is TGTGCCAGCAGCTTAGCAAGGGACAAAACCTACGAGCAGTACTTC.

This clone has just one count. This chain connects TRBV29-1 to TRBJ2-3, with D perhaps TRBD2 (5 bases). Deletions cut 6 bases from V and 5 bases from J, with 9 bases between. The CDR3 covers 11 residues. CDR1 is SQVTM and CDR2 is ANQGSEA in the germline V gene. Written as DNA, the CDR3 is TGCAGCGTGCACCGGGGAGATACGCAGTATTTT. This sequence encodes CSVHRGDTQYF.

The chain combines TRBV7-9 with TRBJ1-6, with TRBD1 matching over 8 bases. Germline CDR1 reads SEHNR; CDR2 reads FQNEAQ (reference sequence). Germline trimming cut 5 bases from V and 10 bases from J; bases unmatched to any gene: 7. This CDR3 comprises 14 residues. The CDR3 DNA follows: TGTGCCAGCAGCCCGGACAGGGTCTACTCACCCCTCCACTTT. Its translation: CASSPDRVYSPLHF. The whole variable domain, remainder taken from reference TRBV7-9 and TRBJ1-6, is DTGVSQNPRHKITKRGQNVTFRCDPISEHNRLYWYRQTLGQGPEFLTYFQNEAQLEKSRLLSDRFSAERPKGSFSTLEIQRTEQGDSAMYLCASSPDRVYSPLHFGNGTRLTVT.

This sequence joins TRBV6-1 and TRBJ1-3; D remains unclear. CDR3 size: 15 residues. The germline V gene has CDR1 MNHNS and CDR2 SASEGT. V lost 2 bases and J lost 4, with 12 bases in between. CDR3 residues: CASSESVGSGNTIYF. CDR3 nucleotide sequence: TGTGCCAGCAGTGAATCAGTAGGGAGCGGAAACACCATATATTTT.

The chain couples TRBV5-1 to TRBJ2-3; 8 bases line up with TRBD1. The germline V gene has CDR1 SGHRS and CDR2 YFSETQ. The CDR3 contains 14 residues. Trimming at V came to 4 bases and at J to 5 bases, leaving 6 bases not matched to a gene. CDR3 DNA sequence: TGCGCCAGCAGCAAGGGACAGGACAGAGATACGCAGTATTTT. This codes for CASSKGQDRDTQYF. Full variable domain (remainder filled in from reference TRBV5-1 and TRBJ2-3): KAGVTQTPRYLIKTRGQQVTLSCSPISGHRSVSWYQQTPGQGLQFLFEYFSETQRNKGNFPGRFSGRQFSNSRSEMNVSTLELGDSALYLCASSKGQDRDTQYFGPGTRLTVL.

V usage is TRBV29-1 and J usage is TRBJ1-1; D not certain. The CDR3 is 14 residues long. Germline values: CDR1 SQVTM, CDR2 ANQGSEA. V was pared by 3 bases and J by 4 bases, with 15 bases between. CDR3 region: CSVDYPGRTTEAFF. The CDR3 coding sequence is TGCAGCGTTGATTATCCGGGAAGGACCACTGAAGCTTTCTTT.

The gene calls are TRBV6-1 and TRBJ2-1, with 8 bases fitting TRBD1. CDR1 and CDR2 (germline): MNHNS, SASEGT. Trimming took 2 bases from V and 2 from J; bases not matched to a gene: 2. The CDR3 length is 15 residues. CDR3 protein: CASSEQGATYNEQFF. In DNA form, the CDR3 reads TGTGCCAGCAGTGAACAGGGGGCTACCTACAATGAGCAGTTCTTC.

J is TRBJ2-5 and V is TRBV2, with D unclear. The closer fit of TRBJ2-7 to the DNA end suggests the J call may be wrong. CDR1 is SNHLY and CDR2 is FYNNEI in the germline V gene. The CDR3 covers 14 residues. The CDR3 reads CASSETVYSYEQYF. The DNA for the CDR3 is TGTGCCAGCAGTGAAACGGTTTACTCCTACGAGCAGTACTTC.

This chain connects TRBV27 to TRBJ1-6; 7 bases are a match to TRBD1. Germline trimming cut 5 bases from V and 14 bases from J; bases unmatched to any gene: 9. The CDR3 length is 13 residues. CDR1 and CDR2 (germline): MNHEY, SMNVEV (reference sequence). CDR3 region: CASSQRQGSSLHF. The DNA of the CDR3 is TGTGCCAGCAGTCAGCGACAGGGTAGCTCCCTCCACTTT.